The source of this TCR beta chain is a study of T cells in women clearing cervical HPV infection. Study summary: For cases, blood was sampled a median approximately 150 days after lesion detection, interquartile range 90 to 200 days. General study findings and limits: CIN3+ cases had significantly higher TCR richness than controls; evenness did not differ. Controls had more TRBV6-7 (0.16%) than cases (approximately 0.11%).

With regard to this clone: The antigen is not known. The CDR3 extends 3 residues past the end of the read, so its final part is completed from the germline J gene.

immunoSEQ multiplex PCR used an average of about 1.3 ug genomic DNA. The table came from immunoSEQ multiplex PCR; TCRdb's copy has only in-frame clones and leaves some out. With about 48,000 clones in the sample, the ten largest clones hold about 1.5%. Germline V lookup: CDR1 SGHTA, CDR2 FQGTGA. This CDR3 has 15 amino acids. With V trimmed by 5 bases and J by 3 bases, 2 bases remained unmatched. The clonotype was recovered from a woman aged 18 to 75 with a cervical HPV16 infection that either progressed to CIN3+ or cleared (not recorded which). This chain joins TRBV7-3 and TRBJ2-2; 11 nucleotides match TRBD2. Sequenced input: blood buffy coat. The chain's CDR3 is CASSPSGGHTGELFF. The DNA read from the CDR3 is TGTGCCAGCAGCCCTAGCGGGGGGCACACCGGGGAG.